A single sample is the source of the 24 T cell receptor beta chains below, sequenced in a study of blood T cell repertoires in COVID-19. Method: immunoSEQ multiplex PCR; TCRdb's copy keeps in-frame clones and lacks some. The sample shows some 200,000 clones, 82% of them seen only once. Sequenced sample: peripheral blood. The receptors were gathered from a woman between 70 and 85 years old with COVID-19, enrolled during active disease.

The chain combines TRBV18 with TRBJ2-3; 8 bases agree with TRBD2. Losses at the gene ends were 6 bases for V and 6 bases for J; bases not matched to a gene: 8. Germline V CDR1 and CDR2: KGHSH, LQKENI. The CDR3 runs to 14 residues. In DNA form, the CDR3 reads TGTGCCAGCTCCAAGACTAGCGCCAGGGATACGCAGTATTTT. Translating it yields CASSKTSARDTQYF. Filled out from reference TRBV18 and TRBJ2-3, the complete variable domain reads NAGVMQNPRHLVRRRGQEARLRCSPMKGHSHVYWYRQLPEEGLKFMVYLQKENIIDESGMPKERFSAEFPKEGPSILRIQQVVRGDSAAYFCASSKTSARDTQYFGPGTRLTVL.

This sequence joins TRBV3-1 (or the pseudogene TRBV3-2) and TRBJ1-1; no clear D gene. The germline V gene has CDR1 LGHDT and CDR2 YNNKEL (reference sequence). Trimming stripped 6 bases from V and 1 base from J, with 9 bases between. This CDR3 spans 13 amino acids. Here the CDR3 DNA reads TGTGCCAGCAGGACGCAGGCGAACACTGAAGCTTTCTTT. Translating it yields CASRTQANTEAFF.

The chain employs TRBV6-4 and TRBJ2-3; TRBD2 is a possible D gene (5 bases). V lost 2 bases and J 5 bases, leaving 8 bases between the germline ends. Germline V CDR1 and CDR2: MRHNA, SNTAGT. This CDR3 is built from 13 residues. The CDR3 sequence is CASSDGGGDTQYF. For the CDR3, the DNA is TGTGCCAGCAGTGACGGAGGAGGAGATACGCAGTATTTT.

This clone was seen more than once but under ten times. The chain recombines TRBV4-1 with TRBJ2-1; TRBD2 matches at 10 bases. J was trimmed by 10 bases and V by 5 bases; bases with no gene match: 8. Germline CDR1 reads MGHRA; CDR2 reads YSYEKL. This CDR3 is 14 amino acids long. The DNA of the CDR3 is TGCGCCAGCAGCTCTAGCGGGGGCGTTTGGGAGCAGTTCTTC. Its protein is CASSSSGGVWEQFF.

The V and J genes are TRBV28 and TRBJ2-1, with D tentatively TRBD2 (6 bases). Trimming took 6 bases from V and 6 from J, leaving 21 bases between them. The CDR3 contains 16 residues. Germline V gene lookup returns CDR1 MDHEN and CDR2 SYDVKM. The CDR3 coding sequence is TGTGCCAGCAGCCGACTAGGAGTTGGTCCCCGCAATGAGCAGTTCTTC. This sequence encodes CASSRLGVGPRNEQFF.

The chain joins TRBV5-1 to TRBJ2-5; D perhaps matches TRBD2 (6 bases). V shed 4 bases and J shed 2 bases, with 15 bases lying between them. The germline V gene has CDR1 SGHRS and CDR2 YFSETQ. The CDR3 extends over 15 amino acids. As DNA, the CDR3 is TGCGCCAGCAGCGCCGGGACTTCCAGGCAAGAGACCCAGTACTTC. Translated: CASSAGTSRQETQYF.

This clone came up a few times. V is TRBV19 and J is TRBJ2-3, with 11 positions matching TRBD1. Germline loops: CDR1 LNHDA, CDR2 SQIVND (reference sequence). The CDR3 sequence is 16 residues long. V dropped 6 bases and J dropped 5; count of bases not matched to a gene: 10. DNA of the CDR3: TGTGCCAGTAGCTATGGACAGGGGGCGCGAAAAGATACGCAGTATTTT. Its protein product is CASSYGQGARKDTQYF.

This chain joins TRBV19 and TRBJ2-2, with TRBD2 matching 8 bases. Per the germline V gene, CDR1 is LNHDA and CDR2 is SQIVND (reference sequence). This CDR3 is built from 15 residues. V lost 4 bases to trimming and J lost 4 bases; unmatched junction nucleotides: 5. Here the CDR3 reads CASSNPSGFTGELFF. As DNA, the CDR3 is TGTGCCAGTAGTAATCCTAGCGGGTTCACCGGGGAGCTGTTTTTT.

This chain connects TRBV25-1 to TRBJ1-2; the match to TRBD1 covers 7 bases. V shed 1 base and J 4 bases; nucleotides not matched to a gene: 9. The CDR3 runs 16 residues. CDR1 is MGHDK and CDR2 is SYGVNS in the germline V gene. The CDR3 here is CASSELGTAGLYGYTF. The CDR3 region has the DNA TGTGCCAGCAGTGAATTAGGGACAGCCGGCCTCTATGGCTACACCTTC.

The table lists this clone with a few counts. The chain links TRBV3-1 (or the pseudogene TRBV3-2) to TRBJ1-2; D ambiguous. There are 15 residues in the CDR3. V lost 1 base and J 0 bases, leaving 9 bases between the germline ends. Looked up from germline, CDR1 is LGHDT and CDR2 is YNNKEL (reference sequence). CDR3 sequence (DNA): TGTGCCAGCAGCCAAGTAACAGAAGCTAACTATGGCTACACCTTC. Translated, it gives CASSQVTEANYGYTF.

The CDR3 here is CASSPTGGGLQYGYTF. The CDR3 DNA follows: TGTGCCAGCAGCCCTACCGGCGGAGGACTCCAATATGGCTACACCTTC. The chain employs TRBV7-2 and TRBJ1-2, with D hard to call. This CDR3 is 16 amino acids long. Deletions cut 5 bases from V and 5 bases from J, with 21 bases between. Per the germline V gene, CDR1 is SGHTA and CDR2 is FQGNSA.

This sequence joins TRBV11-2 and TRBJ2-5; 8 bases fit TRBD1. This CDR3 is built from 16 residues. From germline, CDR1 is SGHAT and CDR2 FQNNGV. Trimming took 3 bases from V and 4 from J; bases not matched to a gene: 10. CDR3 residues: CASSFRGQGGGETQYF. In nucleotides, the CDR3 is TGTGCCAGCAGCTTCAGAGGACAGGGCGGAGGAGAGACCCAGTACTTC.

This clone occurred a few times. The rearrangement joins TRBV7-2 to TRBJ2-1; 12 bases line up with TRBD2. The CDR3 extends over 15 amino acids. Trimming took 6 bases from V and 4 from J; bases not matched to a gene: 4. The V gene's germline CDR1 is SGHTA and CDR2 FQGNSA. The CDR3 loop is CASSWTSGTYNEQFF. DNA of the CDR3: TGTGCCAGCAGTTGGACTAGCGGGACTTACAATGAGCAGTTCTTC.

The V gene is TRBV19, the J gene TRBJ1-3; D is perhaps TRBD1 (6 bases). V lost 5 bases, J lost 4 bases, and 12 bases lay in between. The CDR3 sequence is 14 residues long. CDR1 is LNHDA, CDR2 SQIVND, per germline (reference sequence). This chain's CDR3 is CASSRPDRGNTIYF. DNA for the CDR3: TGTGCCAGTAGTCGCCCAGACAGGGGAAACACCATATATTTT.

This clone was detected only a few times. The V and J genes are TRBV28 and TRBJ1-6; D possibly corresponds to TRBD1 (5 bases). The CDR3 is 16 amino acids. V lost 6 bases and J lost 4, with 16 bases in between. Per the germline V gene, CDR1 is MDHEN and CDR2 is SYDVKM. CDR3 in amino acids: CASRSSRGLYNSPLHF. The CDR3 nucleotides read TGTGCCAGCAGGTCGAGTAGGGGACTTTATAATTCACCCCTCCACTTT. Together with reference TRBV28 and TRBJ1-6, the CDR3 gives the full variable domain: DVKVTQSSRYLVKRTGEKVFLECVQDMDHENMFWYRQDPGLGLRLIYFSYDVKMKEKGDIPEGYSVSREKKERFSLILESASTNQTSMYLCASRSSRGLYNSPLHFGNGTRLTVT.

The chain couples TRBV28 to TRBJ1-5; possibly TRBD1 for D (6 bases). The germline V and J ends were trimmed by 6 bases and 5 bases, with 11 bases remaining between them. Germline V gene data show CDR1 as MDHEN and CDR2 as SYDVKM. CDR3 length: 13 amino acids. CDR3 sequence reads: CASRRTADQPQHF. The CDR3 DNA is TGTGCCAGCAGACGGACAGCTGATCAGCCCCAGCATTTT.

V gene TRBV15 combines with J gene TRBJ2-5; 14 nucleotides match TRBD2. The CDR3 is made up of 17 amino acids. The V gene's germline CDR1 is LNHNV and CDR2 YYDKDF (reference sequence). Trimming at V came to 0 bases and at J to 5 bases, leaving 5 bases not matched to a gene. The chain's CDR3 is CATSREGLAGGGETQYF. CDR3 nucleotide sequence: TGTGCCACCAGCAGAGAAGGACTAGCGGGAGGAGGGGAGACCCAGTACTTC. Supplemented by reference TRBV15 and TRBJ2-5, the full variable domain reads DAMVIQNPRYQVTQFGKPVTLSCSQTLNHNVMYWYQQKSSQAPKLLFHYYDKDFNNEADTPDNFQSRRPNTSFCFLDIRSPGLGDTAMYLCATSREGLAGGGETQYFGPGTRLLVL.

The CDR3 region has the DNA TGTGCCAGCAGTTACATTGTCGGGCAGGGGAACACTGAAGCTTTCTTT. The encoded protein is CASSYIVGQGNTEAFF. V gene TRBV6-2 or TRBV6-3 combines with J gene TRBJ1-1; a possible D gene is TRBD1 (5 bases). The germline V gene encodes CDR1 MNHEY and CDR2 SVGEGT. This CDR3 has 16 amino acids. The V end lost 2 bases, the J end lost 1 base, and 14 bases lay between the germline ends.

This rearrangement joins TRBV11-1 to TRBJ2-3, with TRBD1 identical over 7 bases. The CDR3 has 15 residues. V was pared by 5 bases and J by 4 bases, with 9 bases of the junction left unmatched. Germline values: CDR1 SGHAT, CDR2 FQDESV (reference sequence). This chain's CDR3 is CASSPFRQGADTQYF. In DNA form, the CDR3 reads TGTGCCAGCAGCCCTTTCAGGCAGGGGGCAGATACGCAGTATTTT.

The rearrangement joins TRBV6-5 to TRBJ2-3; 9 positions match TRBD2. Per germline, CDR1 MNHEY and CDR2 SVGAGI. The CDR3 has 15 residues. V shed 0 bases, J shed 5 bases, and the junction held 3 bases outside the gene matches. The CDR3 DNA is TGTGCCAGCAGTTACTCGGGACTAGCCCTAGATACGCAGTATTTT. Its translation is CASSYSGLALDTQYF.

This chain uses TRBV6-1 with TRBJ2-5, with 10 nucleotides matching TRBD2. The ends lost 5 bases at V and 5 bases at J; junction bases unmatched: 20. Germline loops: CDR1 MNHNS, CDR2 SASEGT. The CDR3 has 19 residues. The DNA for the CDR3 is TGTGCCAGCAGTAAAGAAACCAGACTCGAGCGGGAGGGCCGGGAGACCCAGTACTTC. Its translation: CASSKETRLEREGRETQYF.

As concerns this clone: Distinct nucleotide sequences in the sample also encode this CDR3. The chain combines TRBV7-9 with TRBJ2-7, with D possibly matching TRBD2 (5 bases). Germline CDR1 and CDR2: SEHNR and FQNEAQ (reference sequence). Trimming cost V 5 bases and J 7 bases, with 9 bases left between them. CDR3 length equals 11 residues. The CDR3 bases are TGTGCCAGCAGCGTTACGGGGGAGCAGTACTTC. It translates to CASSVTGEQYF.

The chain combines TRBV5-6 with TRBJ1-5, with TRBD1 as a possible D gene (6 bases). The CDR3 is made up of 15 amino acids. CDR1 and CDR2 (germline): SGHDT, YYEEEE. Trimming took off 3 bases at V and 0 bases at J, with 10 bases between the two ends. The CDR3 is CASSSRGASNQPQHF. Here the CDR3 DNA reads TGTGCCAGCAGCTCTCGGGGGGCTAGCAATCAGCCCCAGCATTTT.

J is TRBJ2-6 and V is TRBV19; TRBD1 matches 9 bases. This CDR3 is 15 amino acids long. V was pared by 5 bases and J by 2 bases, with 1 base of the junction left unmatched. Germline assignment: CDR1 LNHDA and CDR2 SQIVND (reference sequence). CDR3: CASSRQGAGANVLTF. For the CDR3, the DNA is TGTGCCAGTAGTCGACAGGGGGCTGGGGCCAACGTCCTGACTTTC.